This T cell receptor (beta chain) came from a study of vaccination effects on CD4 cells after COVID-19. Before sequencing, viral peptide pools were used by the ViraFEST assay to expand antigen-specific CD4+ T cells. Culturing for about 9 days preceded CD4+ T cell isolation. Produced via immunoSEQ multiplex PCR; TCRdb's table is partial and in-frame only. Here the sample spans approximately 13,000 clones, 76% being singletons. Per germline, CDR1 SGDLS and CDR2 YYNGEE. The CDR3 runs 16 residues. Trimming took 4 bases from V and 5 from J; bases not matched to a gene: 7. On this clone: Its target is not known.

The clonotype comes from a human donor who received a COVID-19 vaccine. V and J are TRBV9 and TRBJ2-3, with 13 bases fitting TRBD2. Specimen: CD4+ T cells from PBMCs cultured with HCoV-229E spike peptides, collected before COVID-19 vaccination. The CDR3 DNA follows: TGTGCCAGCAGCCCTGGGACTAGCGGGAAGATAGATACGCAGTATTTT. Its translation: CASSPGTSGKIDTQYF.